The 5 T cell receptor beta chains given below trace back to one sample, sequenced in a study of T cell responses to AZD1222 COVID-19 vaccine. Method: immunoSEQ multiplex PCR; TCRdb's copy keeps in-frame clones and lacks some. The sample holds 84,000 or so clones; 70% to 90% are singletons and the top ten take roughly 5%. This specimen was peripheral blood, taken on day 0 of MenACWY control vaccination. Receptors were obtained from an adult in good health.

The CDR3 loop reads CASSEGTGMSTEAFF. The CDR3 coding sequence is TGCGCCAGCAGCGAAGGGACAGGGATGTCGACTGAAGCTTTCTTT. V usage is TRBV5-1 and J usage is TRBJ1-1; 9 bases are a match to TRBD1. The CDR3 contains 15 residues. The ends lost 4 bases at V and 5 bases at J; junction bases unmatched: 9. Germline CDR1 and CDR2: SGHRS and YFSETQ.

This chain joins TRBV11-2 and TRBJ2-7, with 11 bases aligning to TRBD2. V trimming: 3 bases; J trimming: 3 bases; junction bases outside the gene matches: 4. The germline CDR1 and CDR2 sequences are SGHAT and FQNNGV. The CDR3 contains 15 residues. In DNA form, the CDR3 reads TGTGCCAGCAGCTTTGTCGGGACTAGCGGCTACGAGCAGTACTTC. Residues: CASSFVGTSGYEQYF.

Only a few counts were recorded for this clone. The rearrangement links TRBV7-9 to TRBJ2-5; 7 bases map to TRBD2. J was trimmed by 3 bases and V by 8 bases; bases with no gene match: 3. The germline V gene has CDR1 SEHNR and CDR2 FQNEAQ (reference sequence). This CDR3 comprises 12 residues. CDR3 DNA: TGTGCCAGCCTAGCGGTCGAAGAGACCCAGTACTTC. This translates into CASLAVEETQYF.

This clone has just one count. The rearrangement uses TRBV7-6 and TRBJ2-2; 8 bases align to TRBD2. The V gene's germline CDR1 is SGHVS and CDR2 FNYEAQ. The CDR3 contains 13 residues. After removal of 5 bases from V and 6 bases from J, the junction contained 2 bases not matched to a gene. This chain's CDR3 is CASSPGGAGELFF. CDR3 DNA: TGTGCCAGCAGCCCCGGGGGGGCCGGGGAGCTGTTTTTT.

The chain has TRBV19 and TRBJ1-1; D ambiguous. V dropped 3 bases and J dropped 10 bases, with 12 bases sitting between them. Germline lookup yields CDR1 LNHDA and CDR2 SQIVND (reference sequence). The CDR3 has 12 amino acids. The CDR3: CASSIGLFGAFF. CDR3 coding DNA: TGTGCCAGTAGTATCGGACTTTTCGGAGCTTTCTTT.